Listed here are 19 T cell receptor beta chains from one sample, sequenced in a study of T cells in localized non-small cell lung cancer. Clones were read by immunoSEQ multiplex PCR, and TCRdb kept only the in-frame ones, dropping some. The sample includes about 53,000 clones, over 80% of them seen just once. Here the sequenced sample was peripheral blood mononuclear cells, taken before any cancer treatment. The receptor set was obtained from a man aged 40 to 69 with stage III lung adenocarcinoma.

The table lists this clone with a count of one. This chain connects TRBV4-2 to TRBJ2-4; 7 bases map to TRBD1. The CDR3 is 12 amino acids. V lost 5 bases, J lost 9 bases, and 4 bases stayed unmatched. Per the germline V gene, CDR1 is LGHNA and CDR2 is YNFKEQ. CDR3: CASSENRGIQYF. CDR3 DNA: TGTGCCAGCAGCGAGAACAGGGGCATTCAGTACTTC.

This sequence joins TRBV29-1 and TRBJ2-7; D is unresolved. CDR1 SQVTM and CDR2 ANQGSEA come from the germline V gene. V lost 4 bases and J lost 0, with 7 bases in between. This CDR3 is built from 12 residues. CDR3 nucleotides: TGCAGCGTTGGTTGGGACTCCTACGAGCAGTACTTC. This codes for CSVGWDSYEQYF.

This clone was observed a single time. The chain links TRBV4-3 to TRBJ1-2, with D possibly TRBD1 on 6 matching bases. The CDR3 is 15 residues long. Germline assignment: CDR1 LGHNA and CDR2 YSLEER. Trimming left V 0 bases short and J 1 base short, with 9 bases between. CDR3 in amino acids: CASSQDNRVNYGYTF. The CDR3, as DNA: TGCGCCAGCAGCCAAGATAACAGGGTTAACTATGGCTACACCTTC.

The chain combines TRBV6-1 with TRBJ1-5; 10 bases match TRBD1. The CDR3 is 14 residues long. The V gene end was trimmed by 4 bases and the J gene end by 4 bases; junction bases not matched to a gene: 1. From germline, CDR1 is MNHNS and CDR2 SASEGT. The CDR3 nucleotides read TGTGCCAGCAGTGGGGGACAGGGGAATCAGCCCCAGCATTTT. Translated: CASSGGQGNQPQHF.

This clone was found a few times. The rearrangement uses TRBV11-2 and TRBJ2-7; possible D gene TRBD1, 5 bases. V was shortened by 2 bases and J by 3 bases, with 11 bases between the two germline ends. This CDR3 region has 14 residues. Germline CDR1 is SGHAT and CDR2 is FQNNGV. The chain's CDR3 is CASSLNTGHYEQYF. For the CDR3, the DNA is TGTGCCAGCAGCTTAAATACAGGTCACTACGAGCAGTACTTC. The full variable domain, rest sourced from reference TRBV11-2 and TRBJ2-7, is EAGVAQSPRYKIIEKRQSVAFWCNPISGHATLYWYQQILGQGPKLLIQFQNNGVVDDSQLPKDRFSAERLKGVDSTLKIQPAKLEDSAVYLCASSLNTGHYEQYFGPGTRLTVT.

As DNA, the CDR3 is TGTGCCAGCAGTCGGACTAGCGGGAGGTCTGGGCCAGATACGCAGTATTTT. This sequence encodes CASSRTSGRSGPDTQYF. This chain uses TRBV27 with TRBJ2-3; 14 positions agree with TRBD2. Germline V lookup: CDR1 MNHEY, CDR2 SMNVEV (reference sequence). With V trimmed by 5 bases and J by 4 bases, 8 bases remained unmatched. The CDR3 has 17 residues.

The CDR3: CASSGGVITETQYF. The DNA of the CDR3 is TGTGCCAGCAGCGGGGGAGTAATTACGGAGACCCAGTACTTC. The genes are TRBV28 and TRBJ2-5, with a weak D call TRBD2 (6 bases). This CDR3 spans 14 amino acids. Trimming stripped 6 bases from V and 5 bases from J, with 16 bases between. Germline V gives CDR1 MDHEN, CDR2 SYDVKM.

The V gene is TRBV5-6, the J gene TRBJ2-5; TRBD1 aligns across 8 bases. The CDR3 spans 13 residues. Losses at the gene ends were 2 bases for V and 4 bases for J; bases not matched to a gene: 1. Looked up from germline, CDR1 is SGHDT and CDR2 is YYEEEE. CDR3 DNA sequence: TGTGCCAGCAGCTTAGACAGGGGAGAGACCCAGTACTTC. It yields the protein CASSLDRGETQYF.

The chain combines TRBV5-8 with TRBJ1-2, with D perhaps TRBD1 (6 bases). The CDR3 sequence is 12 residues long. V was shortened by 7 bases and J by 6 bases, with 13 bases between the two germline ends. In germline, CDR1 is SGHTS, CDR2 YDEGEE. The CDR3 sequence is CASLKGDDGYTF. The DNA for the CDR3 is TGTGCCAGCTTGAAGGGGGACGATGGCTACACCTTC.

The chain uses TRBV5-1 and TRBJ1-1; D remains unclear. Trimming cost V 4 bases and J 2 bases, with 9 bases left between them. The CDR3 loop spans 13 amino acids. Germline V gives CDR1 SGHRS, CDR2 YFSETQ. The CDR3 protein is CASSEEGNTEAFF. CDR3 bases: TGCGCCAGCAGCGAGGAGGGCAACACTGAAGCTTTCTTT.

This chain connects TRBV11-2 to TRBJ1-2, with TRBD1 as a possible D gene (5 bases). Trimming took 5 bases from V and 1 from J, leaving 11 bases between them. CDR3 length equals 14 residues. The germline V gene encodes CDR1 SGHAT and CDR2 FQNNGV. The CDR3 region has the DNA TGTGCCAGCAGCACCGGGGGGTTTAACTATGGCTACACCTTC. This encodes CASSTGGFNYGYTF.

The chain uses TRBV5-6 and TRBJ2-6; D not resolved. V was trimmed by 0 bases and J by 1 base, leaving 5 bases between them. Germline V CDR1 and CDR2: SGHDT, YYEEEE. The CDR3 length is 15 residues. The CDR3 reads CASSLAPSGANVLTF. CDR3 sequence (DNA): TGTGCCAGCAGCTTGGCACCTTCTGGGGCCAACGTCCTGACTTTC.

J is TRBJ2-7 and V is TRBV28; D unclear. The CDR3 runs 12 residues. Germline V gene lookup returns CDR1 MDHEN and CDR2 SYDVKM. The ends were cut back, 6 bases at V and 0 bases at J, with 6 bases in the middle. CDR3 in amino acids: CASSLTSYEQYF. The CDR3 coding sequence is TGTGCCAGCAGCCTGACCTCCTACGAGCAGTACTTC.

This sequence joins TRBV6-5 and TRBJ2-7, with D hard to call. Germline CDR1 and CDR2: MNHEY and SVGAGI. V was trimmed by 0 bases and J by 3 bases, leaving 9 bases between them. The CDR3 loop spans 14 amino acids. This chain's CDR3 is CASSYSSQNYEQYF. The DNA of the CDR3 is TGTGCCAGCAGTTACTCGTCTCAGAACTACGAGCAGTACTTC.

This clone was recorded at least ten times. The chain combines TRBV11-2 with TRBJ2-1; unclear D gene. CDR1 and CDR2 from the germline V gene are SGHAT and FQNNGV. The CDR3 is 13 residues long. V shed 2 bases and J shed 6 bases, with 8 bases lying between them. The CDR3 DNA reads as TGTGCCAGCAGCTTATCCGGACCCAATGAGCAGTTCTTC. Its protein product is CASSLSGPNEQFF.

This chain connects TRBV6-6 to TRBJ2-2, with 7 bases identical to TRBD1. This CDR3 spans 12 amino acids. The V gene's germline CDR1 is MNHNY and CDR2 SVGAGI (reference sequence). With 5 bases clipped from V and 10 bases from J, the junction kept 4 bases outside the gene matches. CDR3 loop: CASSLGTEELFF. Here the CDR3 DNA reads TGTGCCAGCAGTCTCGGGACAGAGGAGCTGTTTTTT.

The V gene is TRBV5-1, the J gene TRBJ2-3; D remains ambiguous. Trimming pared 1 base from V and 1 base from J, leaving 7 bases between. This CDR3 has 14 amino acids. The V gene's germline CDR1 is SGHRS and CDR2 YFSETQ. The CDR3 DNA reads as TGCGCCAGCAGCTTGAACGCGGGCACAGATACGCAGTATTTT. Its protein product is CASSLNAGTDTQYF.

The chain couples TRBV7-8 to TRBJ1-1, with TRBD1 identical over 9 bases. The CDR3 has 14 residues. Germline V lookup: CDR1 SGHVS, CDR2 FQNEAQ. V lost 4 bases to trimming and J lost 5 bases; unmatched junction nucleotides: 5. The CDR3 spells CASSSGQGRTEAFF. In nucleotides, the CDR3 is TGTGCCAGCAGCTCTGGACAGGGGAGAACTGAAGCTTTCTTT.

This clone was counted many times. The rearrangement joins TRBV11-3 to TRBJ2-7; tentative D call: TRBD1 (6 bases). This CDR3 region has 14 residues. V dropped 3 bases and J dropped 1 base, with 10 bases sitting between them. Germline V gene sequence: CDR1 SGHNT, CDR2 YENEEA. The CDR3 here is CASSFSTGSYEQYF. DNA of the CDR3: TGTGCCAGCAGCTTCTCGACAGGATCCTACGAGCAGTACTTC.